This entry lists 14 T cell receptor beta chains sequenced from one sample in a study of CD8 T cells in ankylosing spondylitis. TCRdb analysed the 5' RACE reads with MiXCR anew, one entry per CDR3 protein. The repertoire consists of just under 350,000 distinct CDR3 sequences, with about 15% occurring once and the leading ten covering about 1%. Sequenced: blood, either unsorted or a sorted T cell fraction (not recorded which). The receptor source for this set is a male donor with ankylosing spondylitis or in good health (not recorded which).

This clonotype was recorded a few times. The V and J genes are TRBV4-2 and TRBJ2-3, with 14 bases lining up with TRBD2. V lost 7 bases to trimming and J lost 6 bases; unmatched junction nucleotides: 12. The CDR3 sequence is 17 residues long. Germline CDR1 is LGHNA and CDR2 is YNFKEQ. The CDR3 sequence: CASTPGLAGEGEDTQYF. The CDR3 DNA reads TGTGCCAGCACACCGGGACTAGCGGGAGAAGGGGAGGATACGCAGTATTTT.

This clonotype showed up just a few times. The rearrangement joins TRBV11-2 to TRBJ2-1; 9 nucleotides line up with TRBD2. The V segment lost 5 bases and the J segment 8 bases; nucleotides outside the gene matches: 10. There are 15 residues in the CDR3. Germline CDR1 and CDR2: SGHAT and FQNNGV. The CDR3 here is CASSARTSATDEQFF. The CDR3 DNA reads TGTGCCAGCAGCGCCAGGACTAGCGCTACCGATGAGCAGTTCTTC.

CDR3 loop: CASSFNRGRGVYTEAFF. CDR3 nucleotides: TGTGCCAGCAGTTTTAACCGGGGGCGAGGGGTCTACACTGAAGCTTTCTTT. The genes are TRBV12-3 or TRBV12-4 and TRBJ1-1, with D possibly TRBD1 on 6 matching bases. Trimming cost V 3 bases and J 3 bases, with 20 bases left between them. The CDR3 runs 17 residues.

This clonotype turned up a few times. The chain combines TRBV12-3 or TRBV12-4 with TRBJ1-6; D possibly corresponds to TRBD1 (5 bases). Trimming took 7 bases from V and 0 from J, leaving 10 bases between them. This CDR3 has 15 residues. The CDR3 region is CASTEGSSYNSPLHF. In DNA, the CDR3 is TGTGCCAGCACCGAGGGGAGCTCCTATAATTCACCCCTCCACTTT.

There are a few counts of this clonotype. The chain combines TRBV5-1 with TRBJ1-1; TRBD1 matches 7 bases. Germline CDR1 SGHRS, CDR2 YFSETQ. CDR3 length: 15 amino acids. Unmatched junction bases numbered 7, after V lost 3 bases and J lost 2 bases. The CDR3 DNA reads as TGCGCCAGCAGCTCTGAGGGACAGCACAACACTGAAGCTTTCTTT. Its translation: CASSSEGQHNTEAFF.

The rearrangement uses TRBV20-1 and TRBJ1-2; D may be TRBD1 (5 bases). The germline V gene encodes CDR1 DFQATT and CDR2 SNEGSKA (reference sequence). CDR3 length: 12 residues. V was pared by 3 bases and J by 6 bases, with 11 bases between. This CDR3 is CSASARDDGYTF. The DNA for the CDR3 is TGCAGTGCTAGTGCCAGGGATGATGGCTACACCTTC.

This clonotype has a handful of counts. For the CDR3, the DNA is TGTGCCAGCAGTTTACCTTGGACTAGCGGGGGGGTGGCCCAGTACTTC. Amino acids: CASSLPWTSGGVAQYF. The V call is TRBV12-3 or TRBV12-4, the J call TRBJ2-5; 15 bases are a match to TRBD2. This CDR3 comprises 16 residues. Trimming removed 2 bases from V and 9 bases from J; junction bases left unmatched: 7.

In this sample, this clonotype turned up a few times. V usage is TRBV9 and J usage is TRBJ2-3; 7 nucleotides line up with TRBD2. Germline CDR1 reads SGDLS; CDR2 reads YYNGEE. V shed 3 bases, J shed 3 bases, and the junction held 7 bases outside the gene matches. This CDR3 is built from 15 residues. For the CDR3, the DNA is TGTGCCAGCAGCGGGGTCGGGAGGAGAACAGATACGCAGTATTTT. Amino acids: CASSGVGRRTDTQYF.

The rearrangement uses TRBV6-1 and TRBJ2-7; tentative D call: TRBD2 (7 bases). The V end was cut by 6 bases, the J end by 1 base, with 13 bases between. This CDR3 is 14 amino acids long. Germline lookup yields CDR1 MNHNS and CDR2 SASEGT. CDR3 sequence (DNA): TGTGCCAGCAGGACGGGGGGCGCGTCCTACGAGCAGTACTTC. Translated: CASRTGGASYEQYF.

This clonotype was seen more than once but under ten times. The rearrangement joins TRBV10-1 to TRBJ2-3; a possible D gene is TRBD2 (6 bases). The germline gives CDR1 WNHNN, CDR2 SYGVQD (reference sequence). This CDR3 is built from 11 residues. With 10 bases removed from V and 6 bases from J, the gap between germline ends came to 11 bases. CDR3: CATTAGDTQYF. CDR3 DNA: TGCGCCACCACGGCGGGGGATACGCAGTATTTT.

For this clonotype: An end of the junction does not agree with germline; a read error may underlie this. The rearrangement joins TRBV29-1 to TRBJ2-7; tentatively, D is TRBD2 (6 bases). CDR3 length equals 12 residues. CDR1 and CDR2 (germline): SQVTM, ANQGSEA. The CDR3 DNA reads TGCTGCGTTGCTTGGGGACTCTACGAGCAGTACTTC. This translates into CCVAWGLYEQYF.

This clonotype has just a few counts. V gene TRBV12-3 or TRBV12-4 combines with J gene TRBJ2-3; perhaps TRBD2 as D (6 bases). V dropped 3 bases and J dropped 8 bases, with 15 bases sitting between them. The CDR3 is made up of 14 amino acids. CDR3 protein: CASSFGLEGGTQYF. DNA for the CDR3: TGTGCCAGCAGTTTCGGGCTGGAGGGCGGTACGCAGTATTTT.

The gene calls are TRBV29-1 and TRBJ2-5; D call uncertain. Germline CDR1 and CDR2: SQVTM and ANQGSEA. The CDR3 runs to 14 residues. Trimming cost V 6 bases and J 2 bases, with 16 bases left between them. The chain's CDR3 is CSVEPGFTQETQYF. As DNA, the CDR3 is TGCAGCGTCGAACCGGGCTTCACACAAGAGACCCAGTACTTC.

Notes on this clonotype: Since no conserved phenylalanine or tryptophan closes the CDR3, a read error is the likely cause. J is TRBJ2-7 and V is TRBV5-1; possible D gene TRBD2, 7 bases. V was cut by 2 bases and J by 5 bases, with 14 bases left in between. Germline-derived CDR1 and CDR2 are SGHRS and YFSETQ. The CDR3 sequence is 14 residues long. CDR3 DNA: TGCGCCAGCAGCTTTGGGGGGGCTTACAACGAGCAGTACTCC. Its translation is CASSFGGAYNEQYS.